The 24 T cell receptor beta chains below all came from one sample that was sequenced in a study of blood T cell repertoires in COVID-19. Generated by immunoSEQ multiplex PCR, the TCRdb table keeps only in-frame clones and is missing some. The table lists fewer than 200,000 clones, about four fifths of them singletons. What was sequenced was peripheral blood. Receptor source: a woman aged 70 to 79 with COVID-19, enrolled during active disease.

The chain has TRBV6-5 and TRBJ2-5; 11 bases are a match to TRBD2. Germline V CDR1 and CDR2: MNHEY, SVGAGI. The length of the CDR3 is 15 residues. The junction had 7 bases not matched to a gene; V was cut back by 6 bases and J by 4 bases. CDR3 DNA sequence: TGTGCCAGCAGCCTAGCGGGAGGACGAGGAGAGACCCAGTACTTC. Translating it yields CASSLAGGRGETQYF.

The V call is TRBV18, the J call TRBJ1-1, with D possibly TRBD1 on 6 matching bases. The V end was cut by 4 bases, the J end by 4 bases, with 16 bases between. CDR1 and CDR2 (germline): KGHSH, LQKENI. This CDR3 region has 15 residues. This chain's CDR3 is CASSLFRDITTEAFF. CDR3 nucleotides: TGTGCCAGCTCACTGTTCCGGGACATAACCACTGAAGCTTTCTTT.

The CDR3: CASSSYGTGPRNTIYF. The CDR3 coding sequence is TGTGCCAGCAGCTCCTATGGGACAGGCCCACGAAACACCATATATTTT. J is TRBJ1-3 and V is TRBV28, with 8 bases identical to TRBD1. The CDR3 is 16 amino acids. Germline V gene lookup returns CDR1 MDHEN and CDR2 SYDVKM. V was pared by 6 bases and J by 5 bases, with 12 bases of the junction left unmatched. The full variable domain, with the rest looked up from reference TRBV28 and TRBJ1-3, is DVKVTQSSRYLVKRTGEKVFLECVQDMDHENMFWYRQDPGLGLRLIYFSYDVKMKEKGDIPEGYSVSREKKERFSLILESASTNQTSMYLCASSSYGTGPRNTIYFGEGSWLTVV.

The chain combines TRBV10-3 with TRBJ1-1; D may be TRBD1 (5 bases). The germline V and J ends were trimmed by 6 bases and 0 bases, with 11 bases remaining between them. Germline V gene lookup returns CDR1 ENHRY and CDR2 SYGVKD. This CDR3 has 14 amino acids. The CDR3: CAIRLTGMNTEAFF. CDR3 sequence (DNA): TGTGCCATCAGACTTACAGGAATGAACACTGAAGCTTTCTTT.

The chain links TRBV5-6 to TRBJ2-5, with D possibly being TRBD2 (5 bases). The CDR3 spans 11 residues. Germline V gene data show CDR1 as SGHDT and CDR2 as YYEEEE. Trimming cost V 4 bases and J 10 bases, with 11 bases left between them. This CDR3 reads CASSDMGDQYF. The CDR3 DNA reads TGTGCCAGCAGCGACATGGGAGACCAGTACTTC.

The chain carries TRBV19 and TRBJ2-3, with D possibly matching TRBD1 (5 bases). Germline V gene sequence: CDR1 LNHDA, CDR2 SQIVND (reference sequence). The CDR3 runs 15 residues. V was shortened by 4 bases and J by 5 bases, with 16 bases between the two germline ends. CDR3 nucleotide sequence: TGTGCCAGTAGTAGAGTGTCAGGGATACAAGATACGCAGTATTTT. It specifies CASSRVSGIQDTQYF.

The CDR3 DNA follows: TGTGCCAGCAGTGGAGCCGGGACTAGCAGAGAGACCCAGTACTTC. It translates to CASSGAGTSRETQYF. The chain is built from TRBV6-1 and TRBJ2-5, with 9 bases that match TRBD2. CDR3 size: 15 residues. V was pared by 4 bases and J by 4 bases, with 7 bases of the junction left unmatched. The germline V gene has CDR1 MNHNS and CDR2 SASEGT.

This clone has a single count. This rearrangement joins TRBV7-2 to TRBJ1-6; 7 bases map to TRBD1. The ends lost 2 bases at V and 9 bases at J; junction bases unmatched: 7. This CDR3 comprises 15 residues. CDR1 and CDR2 from the germline V gene are SGHTA and FQGNSA. The CDR3 DNA follows: TGTGCCAGCAGCTTAAGTAGACAGGGAATTTCACCCCTCCACTTT. Its protein is CASSLSRQGISPLHF.

In its sample, this clone was seen a few times. The rearrangement links TRBV28 to TRBJ1-2; TRBD1 matches at 8 bases. The CDR3 spans 15 residues. Germline trimming cut 1 base from V and 9 bases from J; bases unmatched to any gene: 10. Germline CDR1 and CDR2: MDHEN and SYDVKM. The chain's CDR3 is CASSLLPGTGKSYTF. DNA for the CDR3: TGTGCCAGCAGTTTATTACCCGGGACAGGAAAGAGCTACACCTTC.

The V gene is TRBV28, the J gene TRBJ2-5; 8 nucleotides match TRBD2. CDR1 is MDHEN, CDR2 SYDVKM, per germline. With V trimmed by 8 bases and J by 4 bases, 9 bases remained unmatched. This CDR3 is 14 amino acids long. The CDR3: CASGESGRAETQYF. CDR3 DNA: TGTGCCAGCGGGGAAAGCGGGAGAGCAGAGACCCAGTACTTC.

In DNA form, the CDR3 reads TGTGCCAGCAGCTCTCAGGACTACAATAAGTTCGCAGATACGCAGTATTTT. Amino acid sequence: CASSSQDYNKFADTQYF. The genes are TRBV5-4 and TRBJ2-3, with D perhaps matching TRBD2 (6 bases). The V gene lost 3 bases and the J gene lost 4 bases, with 21 bases spanning the gap. The CDR3 consists of 17 residues. Germline V lookup: CDR1 SGHNT, CDR2 YYREEE (reference sequence).

The chain has TRBV10-3 and TRBJ1-1; TRBD1 might be the D (5 bases). The CDR3 extends over 14 amino acids. Trimming took off 4 bases at V and 0 bases at J, with 9 bases between the two ends. CDR1 is ENHRY, CDR2 SYGVKD, per germline. The CDR3 here is CAISVAGLNTEAFF. The CDR3 nucleotides are TGTGCCATCAGTGTTGCAGGGCTGAACACTGAAGCTTTCTTT.

The chain employs TRBV6-2 or TRBV6-3 and TRBJ2-1; maybe TRBD2 (6 bases). Trimming took off 0 bases at V and 0 bases at J, with 12 bases between the two ends. Germline V CDR1 and CDR2: MNHEY, SVGEGT. This CDR3 is built from 17 residues. The CDR3 here is CASSYSRGSPSYNEQFF. The CDR3 bases are TGTGCCAGCAGTTACTCGCGGGGTTCTCCCTCCTACAATGAGCAGTTCTTC.

V is TRBV9 and J is TRBJ1-1; D uncertain. This CDR3 comprises 13 residues. Trimming left V 2 bases short and J 3 bases short, with 8 bases between. Per germline, CDR1 SGDLS and CDR2 YYNGEE. DNA of the CDR3: TGTGCCAGCAGCGTTCAGATATACACTGAAGCTTTCTTT. Its translation is CASSVQIYTEAFF. Full variable domain (rest looked up from reference TRBV9 and TRBJ1-1): DSGVTQTPKHLITATGQRVTLRCSPRSGDLSVYWYQQSLDQGLQFLIQYYNGEERAKGNILERFSAQQFPDLHSELNLSSLELGDSALYFCASSVQIYTEAFFGQGTRLTVV.

The CDR3 DNA follows: TGCGCCAGCAGCATCCGTGCGACTTCTTCCTACAATGAGCAGTTCTTC. The encoded protein is CASSIRATSSYNEQFF. The rearrangement uses TRBV5-1 and TRBJ2-1; no reliable D call. CDR1 and CDR2 (germline): SGHRS, YFSETQ. The V gene lost 4 bases and the J gene lost 1 base, with 15 bases spanning the gap. CDR3 length: 16 amino acids.

The V gene is TRBV7-2, the J gene TRBJ1-2, with 7 bases lining up with TRBD1. CDR3 length equals 16 residues. V lost 5 bases and J lost 2; bases outside the gene matches: 11. Germline CDR1 is SGHTA and CDR2 is FQGNSA. The CDR3 region has the DNA TGTGCCAGCAGCATCCCGACAGGGAGGCAGAACTATGGCTACACCTTC. It encodes CASSIPTGRQNYGYTF. The complete variable domain, with remaining parts taken from reference TRBV7-2 and TRBJ1-2, reads GAGVSQSPSNKVTEKGKDVELRCDPISGHTALYWYRQSLGQGLEFLIYFQGNSAPDKSGLPSDRFSAERTGGSVSTLTIQRTQQEDSAVYLCASSIPTGRQNYGYTFGSGTRLTVV.

This clone showed up just once. The chain couples TRBV9 to TRBJ2-1, with 7 bases matching TRBD2. This CDR3 has 15 residues. In germline, CDR1 is SGDLS, CDR2 YYNGEE. V lost 0 bases and J lost 4; bases outside the gene matches: 4. The CDR3 region is CASSVAGGQYNEQFF. CDR3 coding DNA: TGTGCCAGCAGCGTAGCGGGAGGACAATACAATGAGCAGTTCTTC.

This chain uses TRBV15 with TRBJ1-5; D might be TRBD1 (5 bases). Germline lookup yields CDR1 LNHNV and CDR2 YYDKDF (reference sequence). The CDR3 runs 19 residues. V dropped 1 base and J dropped 3 bases, with 22 bases sitting between them. Written as DNA, the CDR3 is TGTGCCACCAGCAGAGGAGGAATAGGCAGGGTCGGATCCAATCAGCCCCAGCATTTT. Residues: CATSRGGIGRVGSNQPQHF.

CDR3 in amino acids: CASSASGWASNQPQHF. The CDR3 coding sequence is TGTGCCAGCAGTGCTTCAGGGTGGGCTAGCAATCAGCCCCAGCATTTT. The V gene is TRBV6-1, the J gene TRBJ1-5; D possibly corresponds to TRBD1 (5 bases). Germline assignment: CDR1 MNHNS and CDR2 SASEGT. This CDR3 is 16 amino acids long. Between the trimmed V and J ends, which lost 4 bases and 0 bases, there was a span of 13 bases.

This rearrangement joins TRBV19 to TRBJ2-7, with 7 bases matching TRBD1. Germline CDR1 reads LNHDA; CDR2 reads SQIVND (reference sequence). V dropped 4 bases and J dropped 1; count of bases not matched to a gene: 10. The length of the CDR3 is 16 residues. CDR3: CASSTMGQHLSYEQYF. Written as DNA, the CDR3 is TGTGCCAGTAGTACGATGGGACAGCACTTATCCTACGAGCAGTACTTC.

The chain is built from TRBV6-5 and TRBJ2-1; 10 bases line up with TRBD1. CDR1 and CDR2 from the germline V gene are MNHEY and SVGAGI. The CDR3 has 14 residues. The junction had 6 bases not matched to a gene; V was cut back by 6 bases and J by 7 bases. The CDR3 DNA follows: TGTGCCAGCAGGGACCGGGACAGGGGAAATGAGCAGTTCTTC. Its translation: CASRDRDRGNEQFF.

The chain uses TRBV9 and TRBJ2-3, with 7 bases matching TRBD1. The germline V gene encodes CDR1 SGDLS and CDR2 YYNGEE. There are 14 residues in the CDR3. V dropped 0 bases and J dropped 6; count of bases not matched to a gene: 4. This CDR3 reads CASSVATRGDTQYF. The DNA for the CDR3 is TGTGCCAGCAGCGTAGCCACCAGGGGGGATACGCAGTATTTT.

The genes are TRBV27 and TRBJ1-3; TRBD1 agrees at 9 bases. The V gene's germline CDR1 is MNHEY and CDR2 SMNVEV (reference sequence). CDR3 size: 14 residues. Trimming removed 6 bases from V and 4 bases from J; junction bases left unmatched: 4. CDR3 nucleotide sequence: TGTGCCAGCAGAGGGACAGGGTCCGGAAACACCATATATTTT. Translating gives CASRGTGSGNTIYF.

CDR3 sequence reads: CASSLPGLAGGPTEQYF. DNA of the CDR3: TGCGCCAGCAGCTTGCCGGGACTAGCGGGAGGGCCCACCGAGCAGTACTTC. This rearrangement joins TRBV5-1 to TRBJ2-7; 16 bases align to TRBD2. V lost 1 base to trimming and J lost 6 bases; unmatched junction nucleotides: 7. The V gene's germline CDR1 is SGHRS and CDR2 YFSETQ. This CDR3 spans 17 amino acids.